What follows are 29 T cell receptor beta chains derived from one specimen sequenced in a study of Ad26.COV2.S vaccination and SARS-CoV-2 variants. Some clones are missing from TCRdb's copy, which holds only in-frame ones; the method was immunoSEQ multiplex PCR. The table lists over 250,000 clones, more than 70% of them singletons. The treatment here: roughly 20 received Ad26.COV2.S at low or high dose, single or two shots; 5 received placebo; per-sample allocation not given. Sampling was done on day 63 after the first vaccine or placebo injection. The sample consisted of peripheral blood, taken in a trial of Ad26.COV2.S vaccine versus placebo. These receptors all stem from a person aged 18 to 65 who received the Ad26.COV2.S COVID-19 vaccine or a placebo.

This chain links TRBV19 with TRBJ1-2; tentatively, D is TRBD1 (5 bases). The CDR3 sequence is 16 residues long. V was pared by 5 bases and J by 2 bases, with 18 bases between. Germline V gene sequence: CDR1 LNHDA, CDR2 SQIVND (reference sequence). The CDR3 protein is CASSPLARGVNYGYTF. In nucleotides, the CDR3 is TGTGCCAGTAGTCCACTCGCGAGGGGCGTCAACTATGGCTACACCTTC.

The chain is built from TRBV12-3 or TRBV12-4 and TRBJ2-1; maybe TRBD1 (6 bases). Trimming left V 6 bases short and J 3 bases short, with 9 bases between. This CDR3 is 13 amino acids long. CDR3 sequence: CASSRDIYNEQFF. In DNA form, the CDR3 reads TGTGCCAGCAGCCGGGACATCTACAATGAGCAGTTCTTC.

The V gene is TRBV5-1, the J gene TRBJ2-2; tentatively, D is TRBD1 (6 bases). This CDR3 spans 16 amino acids. The V gene's germline CDR1 is SGHRS and CDR2 YFSETQ. V was cut by 1 base and J by 8 bases, with 18 bases left in between. The CDR3 sequence is CASSLYQGITKGELFF. The DNA of the CDR3 is TGCGCCAGCAGCTTGTATCAGGGGATCACTAAGGGGGAGCTGTTTTTT.

This clone was found once. J is TRBJ2-7 and V is TRBV30; D call uncertain. V dropped 0 bases and J dropped 9 bases, with 9 bases sitting between them. This CDR3 has 11 amino acids. CDR1 and CDR2 from the germline V gene are GTSNPN and SVGIG (reference sequence). This CDR3 reads CAWSVQAGQYF. In DNA, the CDR3 is TGTGCCTGGAGTGTACAAGCTGGGCAGTACTTC.

The genes are TRBV14 and TRBJ2-5; possible D gene TRBD2, 6 bases. Trimming took 6 bases from V and 2 from J, leaving 10 bases between them. The CDR3 runs 13 residues. Per the germline V gene, CDR1 is SGHDN and CDR2 is FVKESK. The CDR3 loop is CASSRGLQETQYF. The CDR3 DNA reads as TGTGCCAGCAGTCGGGGACTTCAAGAGACCCAGTACTTC. The whole variable domain, filled in from reference TRBV14 and TRBJ2-5, reads EAGVTQFPSHSVIEKGQTVTLRCDPISGHDNLYWYRRVMGKEIKFLLHFVKESKQDESGMPNNRFLAERTGGTYSTLKVQPAELEDSGVYFCASSRGLQETQYFGPGTRLLVL.

This clone was observed once. The chain combines TRBV28 with TRBJ2-1; TRBD1 aligns across 8 bases. Trimming took 6 bases from V and 1 from J; bases not matched to a gene: 11. Germline-derived CDR1 and CDR2 are MDHEN and SYDVKM. This CDR3 is built from 17 residues. As DNA, the CDR3 is TGTGCCAGCAGAGGTCAGGGGGCTTCGGAATCCTACAATGAGCAGTTCTTC. This translates into CASRGQGASESYNEQFF.

This chain connects TRBV6-5 to TRBJ1-5; a possible D gene is TRBD1 (5 bases). Germline V gene data show CDR1 as MNHEY and CDR2 as SVGAGI. V was pared by 5 bases and J by 9 bases, with 17 bases between. There are 14 residues in the CDR3. As DNA, the CDR3 is TGTGCCAGCAGTCCGGACACAGCCCAACGGCCCCAGCATTTT. Residues: CASSPDTAQRPQHF.

The chain joins TRBV11-1 to TRBJ2-2, with a tentative D call TRBD2 (5 bases). The CDR3 is 14 amino acids. Trimming left V 5 bases short and J 2 bases short, with 9 bases between. Germline V gene lookup returns CDR1 SGHAT and CDR2 FQDESV (reference sequence). As DNA, the CDR3 is TGTGCCAGCAGCATACTAGTCAACACCGGGGAGCTGTTTTTT. The encoded protein is CASSILVNTGELFF.

The rearrangement joins TRBV28 to TRBJ1-2; tentatively, D is TRBD1 (5 bases). This CDR3 contains 15 residues. Germline V gene data show CDR1 as MDHEN and CDR2 as SYDVKM. Trimming took 6 bases from V and 4 from J, leaving 18 bases between them. The chain's CDR3 is CASSTLGGSLYGYTF. CDR3 nucleotide sequence: TGTGCCAGCAGCACTCTCGGGGGTTCCCTCTATGGCTACACCTTC.

This clone appeared once. This chain uses TRBV19 with TRBJ1-1; weak D call: TRBD1 (6 bases). CDR1 and CDR2 from the germline V gene are LNHDA and SQIVND (reference sequence). Trimming removed 6 bases from V and 0 bases from J, with 17 bases in between. This CDR3 contains 16 residues. CDR3 DNA: TGTGCCAGTAGGGGGGCCCCGAGTCCCTTGAACACTGAAGCTTTCTTT. Its translation is CASRGAPSPLNTEAFF.

This sequence joins TRBV5-6 and TRBJ2-7, with 7 bases that match TRBD1. The ends lost 4 bases at V and 2 bases at J; junction bases unmatched: 12. Germline CDR1 is SGHDT and CDR2 is YYEEEE. The CDR3 is 16 amino acids. The CDR3 DNA sequence: TGTGCCAGCAGCCGCACACCTAATCAGGGGGCCTACGAGCAGTACTTC. Translating gives CASSRTPNQGAYEQYF.

The V and J genes are TRBV11-2 and TRBJ2-7; weak D call: TRBD1 (5 bases). CDR1 is SGHAT, CDR2 FQNNGV, per germline. Trimming left V 3 bases short and J 3 bases short, with 9 bases between. The CDR3 length is 13 residues. The CDR3 is CASSFAGIYEQYF. Written as DNA, the CDR3 is TGTGCCAGCAGCTTTGCAGGGATCTACGAGCAGTACTTC.

The V gene is TRBV6-5, the J gene TRBJ1-2; TRBD1 agrees at 9 bases. The CDR3 totals 14 residues. CDR1 and CDR2 (germline): MNHEY, SVGAGI. The trim removed 6 bases at V and 6 bases at J, leaving 8 bases unmatched. The CDR3 DNA is TGTGCCAGCAGGAGGACAGGGGTCATCGATGGCTACACCTTC. Amino acids: CASRRTGVIDGYTF.

This chain connects TRBV7-6 to TRBJ1-2; tentatively, D is TRBD1 (5 bases). V was shortened by 0 bases and J by 1 base, with 15 bases between the two germline ends. Germline lookup yields CDR1 SGHVS and CDR2 FNYEAQ. This CDR3 contains 17 residues. Here the CDR3 DNA reads TGTGCCAGCAGCTTAGCGCCCGGCGGGGGGGATAACTATGGCTACACCTTC. It codes for CASSLAPGGGDNYGYTF.

V is TRBV20-1 and J is TRBJ2-5; D ambiguous. Germline V CDR1 and CDR2: DFQATT, SNEGSKA (reference sequence). The V end was cut by 0 bases, the J end by 6 bases, with 5 bases between. The CDR3 has 11 residues. CDR3 protein: CSARDGKTQYF. CDR3 DNA: TGCAGTGCTAGAGATGGAAAGACCCAGTACTTC.

The V and J genes are TRBV10-3 and TRBJ1-6; maybe TRBD1 (6 bases). V was trimmed by 5 bases and J by 11 bases, leaving 19 bases between them. This CDR3 region has 15 residues. Germline V gene data show CDR1 as ENHRY and CDR2 as SYGVKD. CDR3 sequence (DNA): TGTGCCATCAGTTTGGGGCCCGACAGGTCGGCACCCCTCCACTTT. Encoded protein: CAISLGPDRSAPLHF.

CDR3 sequence (DNA): TGTGCCAGTACCCTCAATCGGGTGGATGGCTACACCTTC. Its translation is CASTLNRVDGYTF. The chain has TRBV19 and TRBJ1-2; the D is unclear. The CDR3 covers 13 residues. V lost 7 bases, J lost 6 bases, and 15 bases lay in between. Germline V gives CDR1 LNHDA, CDR2 SQIVND (reference sequence).

This chain joins TRBV7-6 and TRBJ1-1; no definite D call. The V gene lost 2 bases and the J gene lost 1 base, with 5 bases spanning the gap. The CDR3 extends over 13 amino acids. From germline, CDR1 is SGHVS and CDR2 FNYEAQ. CDR3 region: CASSLSWNTEAFF. The CDR3 DNA sequence: TGTGCCAGCAGCTTATCGTGGAACACTGAAGCTTTCTTT.

This clone has more than one count but fewer than ten. The J gene is TRBJ2-2, the V gene TRBV11-2, with D unclear. This CDR3 is 12 amino acids long. With 5 bases removed from V and 8 bases from J, the gap between germline ends came to 9 bases. Looked up from germline, CDR1 is SGHAT and CDR2 is FQNNGV. DNA of the CDR3: TGTGCCAGCAGCCCGCCGGCGGGGGAGCTGTTTTTT. Protein: CASSPPAGELFF.

In nucleotides, the CDR3 is TGTGCCAGCAGCTCCGGGACAGGGGACCCCTATAAGTATGAGCAGTTCTTC. The encoded protein is CASSSGTGDPYKYEQFF. The chain is built from TRBV7-2 and TRBJ2-1; 10 positions match TRBD1. Germline lookup yields CDR1 SGHTA and CDR2 FQGNSA. J lost 8 bases, V lost 4 bases, and 14 bases had no gene match. The length of the CDR3 is 17 residues. Full variable domain (outside the CDR3, taken from reference TRBV7-2 and TRBJ2-1): GAGVSQSPSNKVTEKGKDVELRCDPISGHTALYWYRQSLGQGLEFLIYFQGNSAPDKSGLPSDRFSAERTGGSVSTLTIQRTQQEDSAVYLCASSSGTGDPYKYEQFFGPGTRLTVL.

The chain couples TRBV28 to TRBJ1-2, with D hard to call. Trimming stripped 2 bases from V and 2 bases from J, with 3 bases between. The CDR3 spans 12 residues. Germline CDR1 and CDR2: MDHEN and SYDVKM. This CDR3 is CASSLNNYGYTF. The DNA of the CDR3 is TGTGCCAGCAGTTTAAACAACTATGGCTACACCTTC.

This chain uses TRBV7-9 with TRBJ2-1; D gene unclear. V was clipped by 1 base and J by 0 bases, with 7 bases between them. Germline CDR1 and CDR2: SEHNR and FQNEAQ (reference sequence). The CDR3 totals 15 residues. CDR3 in DNA: TGTGCCAGCAGCTTAGTTCGGCTCTCCTACAATGAGCAGTTCTTC. Protein: CASSLVRLSYNEQFF.

The chain links TRBV18 to TRBJ1-1; no clear D. The CDR3 has 15 amino acids. V was shortened by 3 bases and J by 1 base, with 12 bases between the two germline ends. From germline, CDR1 is KGHSH and CDR2 LQKENI. The CDR3 sequence is CASSPSRPKNTEAFF. The CDR3 region has the DNA TGTGCCAGCTCACCTTCCAGGCCCAAGAACACTGAAGCTTTCTTT.

The J gene is TRBJ2-2, the V gene TRBV29-1, with a weak D call TRBD1 (6 bases). This CDR3 is built from 14 residues. Looked up from germline, CDR1 is SQVTM and CDR2 is ANQGSEA. V lost 4 bases, J lost 0 bases, and 9 bases lay in between. This CDR3 reads CSVAWTANTGELFF. CDR3 nucleotides: TGCAGCGTTGCATGGACAGCGAACACCGGGGAGCTGTTTTTT.

This clone was seen just once. The rearrangement links TRBV27 to TRBJ1-1; D perhaps matches TRBD1 (6 bases). The V gene's germline CDR1 is MNHEY and CDR2 SMNVEV (reference sequence). V was cut by 6 bases and J by 1 base, with 12 bases left in between. CDR3 size: 14 residues. The CDR3 region has the DNA TGTGCCAGCAGGCGGCAGGGACAGAACACTGAAGCTTTCTTT. It specifies CASRRQGQNTEAFF.

This clone was seen once. The chain carries TRBV7-9 and TRBJ1-2; the D is unclear. Trimming cost V 5 bases and J 7 bases, with 17 bases left between them. The CDR3 covers 14 residues. Germline V lookup: CDR1 SEHNR, CDR2 FQNEAQ (reference sequence). The CDR3 region has the DNA TGTGCCAGCAGCCCATTGGTATCCCAACGTGGCTACACCTTC. This sequence encodes CASSPLVSQRGYTF.

The chain combines TRBV5-4 with TRBJ2-5; 9 positions match TRBD2. V trimming: 0 bases; J trimming: 5 bases; junction bases outside the gene matches: 5. The germline CDR1 and CDR2 sequences are SGHNT and YYREEE (reference sequence). The length of the CDR3 is 15 residues. CDR3 protein: CASSLGNSGSETQYF. The DNA of the CDR3 is TGTGCCAGCAGCTTGGGTAATAGCGGGAGCGAGACCCAGTACTTC.

This rearrangement joins TRBV30 to TRBJ2-7; 8 bases match TRBD1. J was trimmed by 1 base and V by 5 bases; bases with no gene match: 4. CDR3 length equals 13 residues. CDR1 is GTSNPN, CDR2 SVGIG, per germline (reference sequence). The CDR3 region is CAWGQGASYEQYF. CDR3 nucleotide sequence: TGTGCCTGGGGACAGGGCGCATCCTACGAGCAGTACTTC.

Of note for this clone: At the DNA level, this CDR3 is encoded by other sequences in the same sample as well. The rearrangement links TRBV12-3 or TRBV12-4 to TRBJ1-1; 7 bases agree with TRBD1. V dropped 6 bases and J dropped 3; count of bases not matched to a gene: 4. The CDR3 extends over 13 amino acids. The CDR3 loop is CASSRTGDTEAFF. For the CDR3, the DNA is TGTGCCAGCAGCCGTACAGGGGACACTGAAGCTTTCTTT.